This T cell receptor beta chain was sequenced for a study of Graves' ophthalmopathy and Graves' hyperthyroidism. Study context: Before any treatment, peripheral blood was taken at the initial diagnosis. Study-level results: Most clonotypes expanded in thyroid above 0.001 frequency were present in blood too.

About this clonotype itself: Antigen: not known.

The PBMCs had their origin in less than 13 ml of fresh peripheral blood. For repertoire sequencing, the TCR beta CDR3 regions were amplified from RNA transcripts. HTBI primers primed a first-round RT-PCR, and a second-round multiplex PCR followed. MiXCR, applied by TCRdb to the multiplex PCR reads, yields one record per CDR3 protein. The sample lists almost 750,000 distinct CDR3 sequences, 40% occurring once. The sample comprised peripheral blood. The clonotype comes from an adult man with Graves' ophthalmopathy.

This chain's CDR3 is CASSPGQSGYTF. The CDR3, as DNA: TGTGCCAGCAGTCCGGGACAGAGTGGCTACACCTTC. The chain links TRBV12-3 or TRBV12-4 to TRBJ1-2; 7 bases agree with TRBD1. The CDR3 extends over 12 amino acids. J was trimmed by 7 bases and V by 5 bases; bases with no gene match: 4.